Shown below are 22 T cell receptor beta chains from a single sample sequenced in a study of T cell changes during pregnancy in multiple sclerosis. Only in-frame clones appear in the TCRdb table, and some are missing; sequencing was by immunoSEQ multiplex PCR. Counted here are 50,000 to 60,000 clones, approximately 90% occurring once; the ten biggest clones make up around 2%. The sequences come from peripheral blood, collected in the first trimester of pregnancy. The receptors come from a female donor in good health, enrolled as a control in a pregnancy study.

The chain employs TRBV27 and TRBJ2-1; TRBD2 might be the D (6 bases). Germline CDR1 and CDR2: MNHEY and SMNVEV (reference sequence). Trimming stripped 1 base from V and 8 bases from J, with 9 bases between. The length of the CDR3 is 13 residues. The DNA for the CDR3 is TGTGCCAGCAGTTTATGGACGGGGGATGAGCAGTTCTTC. Translating gives CASSLWTGDEQFF.

CDR3 region: CASRRAISTDTQYF. CDR3 nucleotides: TGTGCCAGCAGGAGGGCGATTAGCACAGATACGCAGTATTTT. The chain links TRBV27 to TRBJ2-3; D might be TRBD2 (5 bases). CDR3 size: 14 residues. Germline V gene lookup returns CDR1 MNHEY and CDR2 SMNVEV (reference sequence). V lost 6 bases, J lost 0 bases, and 10 bases lay in between.

V and J are TRBV7-8 and TRBJ2-5; the D gene is possibly TRBD2 (6 bases). Trimming removed 0 bases at V and 4 bases at J, with 9 bases between. Per germline, CDR1 SGHVS and CDR2 FQNEAQ. This CDR3 has 14 amino acids. The CDR3 region has the DNA TGTGCCAGCAGCTTAGCGGCGGGGCGAGAGACCCAGTACTTC. This codes for CASSLAAGRETQYF.

The rearrangement links TRBV5-4 to TRBJ2-3; 9 bases line up with TRBD2. This CDR3 spans 16 amino acids. Per germline, CDR1 SGHNT and CDR2 YYREEE (reference sequence). Trimming at V came to 3 bases and at J to 1 base, leaving 6 bases not matched to a gene. CDR3 loop: CASSSRRGGRTDTQYF. The CDR3 DNA follows: TGTGCCAGCAGCTCCCGGCGGGGGGGCCGCACAGATACGCAGTATTTT. The whole variable domain, remainder taken from reference TRBV5-4 and TRBJ2-3, is ETGVTQSPTHLIKTRGQQVTLRCSSQSGHNTVSWYQQALGQGPQFIFQYYREEENGRGNFPPRFSGLQFPNYSSELNVNALELDDSALYLCASSSRRGGRTDTQYFGPGTRLTVL.

The CDR3 here is CASSPYKIRGELFF. CDR3 coding DNA: TGTGCCAGCAGTCCCTATAAAATCCGTGGGGAGCTGTTTTTT. The chain uses TRBV28 and TRBJ2-2; D is unclear. The germline V gene encodes CDR1 MDHEN and CDR2 SYDVKM. The ends were cut back, 5 bases at V and 8 bases at J, with 15 bases in the middle. This CDR3 comprises 14 residues.

This chain links TRBV9 with TRBJ2-2, with TRBD1 identical over 8 bases. This CDR3 has 18 amino acids. In germline, CDR1 is SGDLS, CDR2 YYNGEE. V lost 0 bases, J lost 7 bases, and 14 bases stayed unmatched. This CDR3 reads CASSVATRRQGIGGELFF. CDR3 nucleotides: TGTGCCAGCAGCGTAGCTACCAGGAGACAGGGGATCGGCGGGGAGCTGTTTTTT.

The J gene is TRBJ1-2, the V gene TRBV7-2, with 7 bases fitting TRBD1. J lost 2 bases, V lost 8 bases, and 8 bases had no gene match. Germline values: CDR1 SGHTA, CDR2 FQGNSA. The CDR3 spans 14 residues. The CDR3 bases are TGTGCCAGCTCGAGACCGACAGGGAACTATGGCTACACCTTC. Protein product: CASSRPTGNYGYTF.

This chain joins TRBV2 and TRBJ2-7; TRBD1 matches at 9 bases. V was pared by 5 bases and J by 2 bases, with 4 bases of the junction left unmatched. The CDR3 totals 14 residues. Germline CDR1 SNHLY, CDR2 FYNNEI. DNA of the CDR3: TGTGCCAGCAGTTTACAGGGGGCCGCCTACGAGCAGTACTTC. This encodes CASSLQGAAYEQYF.

This clone was seen once. The J gene is TRBJ2-7, the V gene TRBV5-1; TRBD1 aligns across 9 bases. J lost 4 bases, V lost 4 bases, and 6 bases had no gene match. CDR1 and CDR2 (germline): SGHRS, YFSETQ. The CDR3 is 14 amino acids. The CDR3 spells CASSPGTGLYEQYF. CDR3 nucleotides: TGCGCCAGCAGCCCCGGGACAGGGCTATACGAGCAGTACTTC.

This clone has only one observation. The chain links TRBV5-6 to TRBJ2-3; unclear D gene. CDR3 length: 14 residues. Germline loops: CDR1 SGHDT, CDR2 YYEEEE. The V end lost 4 bases, the J end lost 0 bases, and 9 bases lay between the germline ends. This CDR3 is CASSQPRSTDTQYF. The CDR3 bases are TGTGCCAGCAGCCAACCGAGAAGCACAGATACGCAGTATTTT.

The chain recombines TRBV10-2 with TRBJ2-4; 8 bases agree with TRBD2. CDR3 size: 13 residues. Germline CDR1 WSHSY, CDR2 SAAADI. CDR3 residues: CASREGAKNIQYF. CDR3 sequence (DNA): TGCGCAAGTCGGGAGGGGGCCAAAAACATTCAGTACTTC.

The rearrangement uses TRBV30 and TRBJ1-5, with D possibly being TRBD1 (5 bases). This CDR3 region has 13 residues. Looked up from germline, CDR1 is GTSNPN and CDR2 is SVGIG (reference sequence). The ends were cut back, 5 bases at V and 1 base at J, with 9 bases in the middle. The CDR3 nucleotides read TGTGCCTGGGGCAGGGTAAGCAATCAGCCCCAGCATTTT. Its protein is CAWGRVSNQPQHF.

Only one count was recorded for this clone. This chain uses TRBV29-1 with TRBJ2-7; TRBD1 might be the D (6 bases). Germline V lookup: CDR1 SQVTM, CDR2 ANQGSEA. V shed 6 bases and J shed 2 bases, with 11 bases lying between them. The CDR3 runs to 12 residues. The chain's CDR3 is CSVGWDTYEQYF. The CDR3 DNA reads as TGCAGCGTGGGCTGGGACACCTACGAGCAGTACTTC.

This clone was detected only once. V is TRBV5-6 and J is TRBJ1-1, with 8 bases lining up with TRBD1. CDR1 and CDR2 from the germline V gene are SGHDT and YYEEEE. V lost 3 bases and J lost 2; bases outside the gene matches: 12. The CDR3 has 17 amino acids. CDR3 residues: CASSSPRQGRPNTEAFF. CDR3 in DNA: TGTGCCAGCAGCTCCCCCCGACAGGGGCGCCCTAACACTGAAGCTTTCTTT. The full variable domain, its missing parts supplied by reference TRBV5-6 and TRBJ1-1, is DAGVTQSPTHLIKTRGQQVTLRCSPKSGHDTVSWYQQALGQGPQFIFQYYEEEERQRGNFPDRFSGHQFPNYSSELNVNALLLGDSALYLCASSSPRQGRPNTEAFFGQGTRLTVV.

The gene calls are TRBV25-1 and TRBJ1-3; a weak D match, TRBD1 (5 bases). Germline V gene sequence: CDR1 MGHDK, CDR2 SYGVNS. V was shortened by 6 bases and J by 0 bases, with 12 bases between the two germline ends. The CDR3 sequence is 15 residues long. CDR3 loop: CASRDSFSSGNTIYF. The CDR3 DNA sequence: TGTGCCAGCAGAGACAGTTTTAGCTCTGGAAACACCATATATTTT.

This chain uses TRBV28 with TRBJ2-1; 11 bases match TRBD1. Trimming took 8 bases from V and 4 from J; bases not matched to a gene: 7. This CDR3 is built from 15 residues. Germline CDR1 is MDHEN and CDR2 is SYDVKM. The CDR3 is CASVSGTGGYNEQFF. CDR3 nucleotides: TGTGCCAGCGTCTCAGGGACAGGGGGTTACAATGAGCAGTTCTTC.

The V and J genes are TRBV19 and TRBJ2-7; 7 bases line up with TRBD1. This CDR3 region has 14 residues. Trimming at V came to 3 bases and at J to 4 bases, leaving 6 bases not matched to a gene. Germline V lookup: CDR1 LNHDA, CDR2 SQIVND (reference sequence). The CDR3 loop is CASSIQGGPYEQYF. The CDR3 DNA reads as TGTGCCAGTAGTATTCAAGGGGGCCCTTACGAGCAGTACTTC.

This CDR3 is CAWKWGGNEQFF. The CDR3 DNA reads as TGTGCCTGGAAATGGGGGGGCAATGAGCAGTTCTTC. The gene calls are TRBV30 and TRBJ2-1, with 7 bases that match TRBD2. J lost 6 bases, V lost 4 bases, and 3 bases had no gene match. Germline values: CDR1 GTSNPN, CDR2 SVGIG (reference sequence). This CDR3 is built from 12 residues.

Comment on this clone: Additional DNA sequences in this sample encode the identical CDR3. The genes are TRBV28 and TRBJ1-5; D is possibly TRBD1 (5 bases). V shed 2 bases and J shed 14 bases, with 16 bases lying between them. Germline CDR1 is MDHEN and CDR2 is SYDVKM. This CDR3 is built from 13 residues. CDR3 loop: CASSLVGGVRKHF. DNA of the CDR3: TGTGCCAGCAGTTTAGTCGGGGGGGTGCGAAAGCATTTT. Complete variable domain (other parts from reference TRBV28 and TRBJ1-5): DVKVTQSSRYLVKRTGEKVFLECVQDMDHENMFWYRQDPGLGLRLIYFSYDVKMKEKGDIPEGYSVSREKKERFSLILESASTNQTSMYLCASSLVGGVRKHFGDGTRLSIL.

As for this clone: Its ends do not fully match the called genes, so a read error is possible. The CDR3 bases are TGTGCCAGCAGCTCGGGGGGACTAGCGGGAGGACATGTCTTC. This gives the protein CASSSGGLAGGHVF. The chain carries TRBV7-6 and TRBJ2-1; 15 nucleotides agree with TRBD2. Germline V CDR1 and CDR2: SGHVS, FNYEAQ. The CDR3 is 14 residues long.

This chain uses TRBV30 with TRBJ1-3; no firm D call. CDR3 length equals 14 residues. V was pared by 3 bases and J by 7 bases, with 16 bases between. Germline V gene data show CDR1 as GTSNPN and CDR2 as SVGIG (reference sequence). CDR3: CAWRIGGGANTIYF. The CDR3 DNA reads TGTGCCTGGAGAATTGGAGGTGGTGCGAACACCATATATTTT.

In this sample, this clone turned up once. The chain recombines TRBV2 with TRBJ1-5, with 8 nucleotides matching TRBD1. Germline V gives CDR1 SNHLY, CDR2 FYNNEI. The CDR3 length is 15 residues. V lost 3 bases, J lost 5 bases, and 6 bases stayed unmatched. The CDR3 DNA is TGTGCCAGCAGTGACCCGGGACAGGCTGATCAGCCCCAGCATTTT. This encodes CASSDPGQADQPQHF.